One sample yielded the 10 T cell receptor beta chains listed below, sequenced in a study of cytomegalovirus exposure and HLA in healthy donors. The PCR employed 60 Vbeta primers together with 13 Jbeta primers. Profiled with immunoSEQ multiplex PCR; TCRdb holds only in-frame clones, not every one. The table shows approximately 120,000 clones, with approximately 80% occurring only once. The sample taken for sequencing was PBMCs. These receptors all stem from a man in his forties in good health and CMV-seronegative.

Worth noting for this clone: This CDR3 is also generated by other DNA sequences in the sample. The chain recombines TRBV5-6 with TRBJ1-5; D may be TRBD1 (5 bases). V gave up 3 bases and J gave up 6 bases, with 19 bases separating them. CDR3 size: 16 residues. Germline V gives CDR1 SGHDT, CDR2 YYEEEE. CDR3 in amino acids: CASSSGVWGGGQPQHF. In DNA form, the CDR3 reads TGTGCCAGCAGCTCGGGGGTCTGGGGGGGAGGTCAGCCCCAGCATTTT.

The genes are TRBV28 and TRBJ1-5; 8 bases match TRBD1. The CDR3 loop spans 14 amino acids. The V gene end was trimmed by 4 bases and the J gene end by 4 bases; junction bases not matched to a gene: 3. Looked up from germline, CDR1 is MDHEN and CDR2 is SYDVKM. For the CDR3, the DNA is TGTGCCAGCAGTTACAGGGGGACGAATCAGCCCCAGCATTTT. Translated, it gives CASSYRGTNQPQHF.

This chain joins TRBV7-3 and TRBJ2-5, with 9 bases fitting TRBD1. This CDR3 has 15 amino acids. The germline V gene has CDR1 SGHTA and CDR2 FQGTGA. J gave up 0 bases and V 4 bases, and 3 bases lay outside the gene matches. The chain's CDR3 is CASSSTGGNQETQYF. The CDR3 region has the DNA TGTGCCAGCAGCTCGACAGGGGGGAACCAAGAGACCCAGTACTTC.

The gene calls are TRBV15 and TRBJ1-1; 7 nucleotides match TRBD1. This CDR3 has 15 residues. With 1 base clipped from V and 5 bases from J, the junction kept 7 bases outside the gene matches. Germline-derived CDR1 and CDR2 are LNHNV and YYDKDF (reference sequence). This chain's CDR3 is CATSRGGQVGTEAFF. CDR3 coding DNA: TGTGCCACCAGCAGAGGAGGACAGGTCGGGACTGAAGCTTTCTTT.

This chain uses TRBV30 with TRBJ1-2; D might be TRBD1 (5 bases). Germline values: CDR1 GTSNPN, CDR2 SVGIG (reference sequence). CDR3 length: 13 amino acids. Trimming took 3 bases from V and 6 from J, leaving 14 bases between them. CDR3 nucleotides: TGTGCCTGGAGCTGGGGCGGCGGAGATGGCTACACCTTC. It yields the protein CAWSWGGGDGYTF.

The V call is TRBV6-5, the J call TRBJ1-2, with a weak D call TRBD1 (6 bases). The CDR3 is 14 residues long. V shed 5 bases and J shed 5 bases, with 15 bases lying between them. Germline V gene sequence: CDR1 MNHEY, CDR2 SVGAGI. In DNA form, the CDR3 reads TGTGCCAGCAGTACCCGGGACAATCAATATGGCTACACCTTC. Translating gives CASSTRDNQYGYTF.

This clone showed up just a few times. The V and J genes are TRBV29-1 and TRBJ2-3; 7 bases map to TRBD1. Germline CDR1 and CDR2: SQVTM and ANQGSEA. The CDR3 consists of 13 residues. Trimming cost V 3 bases and J 3 bases; bases outside gene matches: 3. The CDR3 region is CSVDIQGTDTQYF. CDR3 bases: TGCAGCGTTGATATACAGGGGACAGATACGCAGTATTTT.

The chain links TRBV29-1 to TRBJ2-1; tentative D call: TRBD2 (5 bases). Germline values: CDR1 SQVTM, CDR2 ANQGSEA. V lost 2 bases to trimming and J lost 8 bases, with 10 bases between them. This CDR3 region has 12 residues. CDR3 sequence reads: CSVETMRDEQFF. The CDR3 DNA is TGCAGCGTTGAAACTATGAGGGATGAGCAGTTCTTC.

This chain connects TRBV5-6 to TRBJ1-3, with 8 bases identical to TRBD1. CDR3 length: 16 amino acids. V lost 3 bases to trimming and J lost 0 bases; unmatched junction nucleotides: 5. CDR1 and CDR2 (germline): SGHDT, YYEEEE. The DNA of the CDR3 is TGTGCCAGCAGCTCGAGGGACAGGAGCTCTGGAAACACCATATATTTT. This codes for CASSSRDRSSGNTIYF.

CDR3 region: CASSQGQANQPQHF. As DNA, the CDR3 is TGTGCCAGCAGCCAAGGACAGGCCAATCAGCCCCAGCATTTT. V is TRBV5-6 and J is TRBJ1-5; 7 positions match TRBD1. The CDR3 is made up of 14 amino acids. J gave up 3 bases and V 4 bases, and 4 bases lay outside the gene matches. CDR1 and CDR2 from the germline V gene are SGHDT and YYEEEE.